The 21 T cell receptor beta chains below come from one sample, sequenced in a study of shared clonotypes between healthy human individuals. Using immunoSEQ multiplex PCR, the repertoire was profiled, and TCRdb retains in-frame clones only, with some absent. Among some 1,100,000 clones listed, approximately 78% were seen once. The sequencing input was memory CD4+ T cells from PBMCs. The subset: CD45RA-negative fraction. The source is a young man in good health. Some clones in this sample may be carry-over from other donors' samples.

V and J are TRBV30 and TRBJ2-7, with D perhaps TRBD2 (6 bases). V gave up 3 bases and J gave up 1 base, with 13 bases separating them. CDR1 and CDR2 (germline): GTSNPN, SVGIG (reference sequence). This CDR3 comprises 14 residues. The DNA for the CDR3 is TGTGCCTGGAGGTCTGGCGGGATTTCCTACGAGCAGTACTTC. Its protein product is CAWRSGGISYEQYF.

The CDR3 DNA follows: TGTGCCAGCAGGCACACGGGGGCCAAAAACATTCAGTACTTC. This sequence encodes CASRHTGAKNIQYF. The V call is TRBV11-3, the J call TRBJ2-4, with D possibly being TRBD2 (5 bases). CDR3 length equals 14 residues. The V end was cut by 6 bases, the J end by 1 base, with 10 bases between. CDR1 SGHNT and CDR2 YENEEA come from the germline V gene.

Here the CDR3 reads CASSSGALGYTF. DNA of the CDR3: TGTGCCAGCAGTTCGGGGGCGTTGGGCTACACCTTC. The chain joins TRBV28 to TRBJ1-2, with a weak D call TRBD1 (6 bases). V was clipped by 4 bases and J by 8 bases, with 11 bases between them. The CDR3 runs 12 residues. Germline CDR1 MDHEN, CDR2 SYDVKM.

The V gene is TRBV6-1, the J gene TRBJ2-7, with TRBD1 matching over 9 bases. V trimming: 0 bases; J trimming: 3 bases; junction bases outside the gene matches: 3. The CDR3 has 15 amino acids. Germline CDR1 and CDR2: MNHNS and SASEGT. CDR3 sequence: CASSEAGTGFYEQYF. As DNA, the CDR3 is TGTGCCAGCAGTGAAGCCGGGACAGGGTTCTACGAGCAGTACTTC.

Here the CDR3 reads CASSEAGGSNQPQHF. CDR3 bases: TGTGCCAGCAGTGAAGCAGGAGGGAGCAATCAGCCCCAGCATTTT. This sequence joins TRBV2 and TRBJ1-5, with D unclear. V was clipped by 0 bases and J by 1 base, with 7 bases between them. The CDR3 consists of 15 residues. Per the germline V gene, CDR1 is SNHLY and CDR2 is FYNNEI.

This clone came up a few times. The chain's CDR3 is CASSLGGQTNEKLFF. For the CDR3, the DNA is TGTGCCAGCAGCTTAGGCGGGCAGACTAATGAAAAACTGTTTTTT. The V and J genes are TRBV7-2 and TRBJ1-4; D unresolved. Between the trimmed V and J ends, which lost 1 base and 2 bases, there was a span of 8 bases. The CDR3 totals 15 residues. In germline, CDR1 is SGHTA, CDR2 FQGNSA.

This clone was observed a handful of times. J is TRBJ2-2 and V is TRBV28; TRBD2 matches at 15 bases. Unmatched junction bases numbered 4, after V lost 5 bases and J lost 12 bases. Germline V gene lookup returns CDR1 MDHEN and CDR2 SYDVKM. The CDR3 sequence is 14 residues long. CDR3 amino acids: CASSPGTSGRKLFF. For the CDR3, the DNA is TGTGCCAGCAGTCCAGGGACTAGCGGGAGGAAGCTGTTTTTT. Complete variable domain (other parts from reference TRBV28 and TRBJ2-2): DVKVTQSSRYLVKRTGEKVFLECVQDMDHENMFWYRQDPGLGLRLIYFSYDVKMKEKGDIPEGYSVSREKKERFSLILESASTNQTSMYLCASSPGTSGRKLFFGEGSRLTVL.

The chain recombines TRBV18 with TRBJ1-5; the match to TRBD1 covers 10 bases. Trimming at V came to 0 bases and at J to 6 bases, leaving 5 bases not matched to a gene. The CDR3 spans 16 residues. Germline CDR1 reads KGHSH; CDR2 reads LQKENI. This CDR3 reads CASSPPAWTGGQPQHF. The CDR3 bases are TGTGCCAGCTCACCACCGGCTTGGACAGGGGGTCAGCCCCAGCATTTT. The whole variable domain, remainder taken from reference TRBV18 and TRBJ1-5, is NAGVMQNPRHLVRRRGQEARLRCSPMKGHSHVYWYRQLPEEGLKFMVYLQKENIIDESGMPKERFSAEFPKEGPSILRIQQVVRGDSAAYFCASSPPAWTGGQPQHFGDGTRLSIL.

The chain recombines TRBV2 with TRBJ2-1; no definite D call. The CDR3 runs to 14 residues. The V gene lost 8 bases and the J gene lost 0 bases, with 11 bases spanning the gap. Per the germline V gene, CDR1 is SNHLY and CDR2 is FYNNEI. The CDR3 loop is CASSEASSYNEQFF. In DNA, the CDR3 is TGTGCCAGCTCCGAAGCGAGCTCCTACAATGAGCAGTTCTTC. The entire variable domain, with the rest obtained from reference TRBV2 and TRBJ2-1, is as follows: EPEVTQTPSHQVTQMGQEVILRCVPISNHLYFYWYRQILGQKVEFLVSFYNNEISEKSEIFDDQFSVERPDGSNFTLKIRSTKLEDSAMYFCASSEASSYNEQFFGPGTRLTVL.

The chain uses TRBV10-3 and TRBJ1-1, with D possibly TRBD1 on 5 matching bases. The CDR3 sequence is 13 residues long. CDR1 and CDR2 from the germline V gene are ENHRY and SYGVKD. With 4 bases removed from V and 1 base from J, the gap between germline ends came to 7 bases. CDR3 sequence (DNA): TGTGCCATCAGTGGTAGGGGGAACACTGAAGCTTTCTTT. This sequence encodes CAISGRGNTEAFF.

The chain joins TRBV10-1 to TRBJ2-3; 9 nucleotides align to TRBD2. Germline V gene sequence: CDR1 WNHNN, CDR2 SYGVQD (reference sequence). J lost 4 bases, V lost 8 bases, and 7 bases had no gene match. The CDR3 length is 14 residues. CDR3 region: CASLAGAPPDTQYF. In DNA, the CDR3 is TGCGCCAGCTTAGCGGGAGCCCCCCCAGATACGCAGTATTTT.

The chain uses TRBV5-4 and TRBJ1-5; 7 bases match TRBD1. J gave up 4 bases and V 4 bases, and 5 bases lay outside the gene matches. CDR1 and CDR2 (germline): SGHNT, YYREEE (reference sequence). The CDR3 runs to 14 residues. CDR3 sequence (DNA): TGTGCCAGCAGCACCGGGACAGATAATCAGCCCCAGCATTTT. The encoded protein is CASSTGTDNQPQHF.

The V gene is TRBV28, the J gene TRBJ1-2; weak D call: TRBD1 (5 bases). Germline V gene data show CDR1 as MDHEN and CDR2 as SYDVKM. Trimming cost V 5 bases and J 4 bases, with 11 bases left between them. The CDR3 is made up of 13 amino acids. The CDR3 protein is CASSRQGLYGYTF. In DNA, the CDR3 is TGTGCCAGCAGTAGGCAGGGCCTCTATGGCTACACCTTC.

The rearrangement uses TRBV11-2 and TRBJ2-1; D perhaps matches TRBD2 (5 bases). The germline V gene has CDR1 SGHAT and CDR2 FQNNGV. V gave up 5 bases and J gave up 0 bases, with 20 bases separating them. The CDR3 covers 18 residues. CDR3 sequence: CASSGPKGSARSYNEQFF. For the CDR3, the DNA is TGTGCCAGCAGCGGACCTAAAGGTAGCGCCCGCTCCTACAATGAGCAGTTCTTC.

The chain is built from TRBV7-2 and TRBJ2-3; TRBD2 matches at 8 bases. The ends lost 4 bases at V and 5 bases at J; junction bases unmatched: 5. Germline loops: CDR1 SGHTA, CDR2 FQGNSA. The CDR3 has 14 residues. The DNA of the CDR3 is TGTGCCAGCAGCTCACGGAGCGGGAGAGATACGCAGTATTTT. This gives the protein CASSSRSGRDTQYF.

Worth noting for this clone: Within the sample, other DNA sequences also encode this same CDR3. The chain carries TRBV28 and TRBJ2-1, with no clear D. The CDR3 consists of 11 residues. Germline V gene sequence: CDR1 MDHEN, CDR2 SYDVKM. The V and J ends lost 6 bases and 4 bases respectively, with 4 bases between them. In DNA form, the CDR3 reads TGTGCCAGCAGGGTTTACAATGAGCAGTTCTTC. Its translation: CASRVYNEQFF. Filled out from reference TRBV28 and TRBJ2-1, the complete variable domain reads DVKVTQSSRYLVKRTGEKVFLECVQDMDHENMFWYRQDPGLGLRLIYFSYDVKMKEKGDIPEGYSVSREKKERFSLILESASTNQTSMYLCASRVYNEQFFGPGTRLTVL.

The gene calls are TRBV5-4 and TRBJ2-2; D might be TRBD1 (6 bases). The CDR3 contains 16 residues. CDR1 SGHNT and CDR2 YYREEE come from the germline V gene (reference sequence). V shed 4 bases and J shed 1 base, with 14 bases lying between them. The CDR3 is CASSRDRFGNTGELFF. CDR3 DNA sequence: TGTGCCAGCAGCCGTGACAGGTTCGGGAACACCGGGGAGCTGTTTTTT.

This chain uses TRBV28 with TRBJ1-1; no definite D call. Germline loops: CDR1 MDHEN, CDR2 SYDVKM. The CDR3 is made up of 12 amino acids. Trimming cost V 3 bases and J 7 bases, with 9 bases left between them. The CDR3: CASSLEGGEAFF. The DNA of the CDR3 is TGTGCCAGCAGTTTGGAGGGAGGTGAAGCTTTCTTT. The full variable domain, with the rest looked up from reference TRBV28 and TRBJ1-1, is DVKVTQSSRYLVKRTGEKVFLECVQDMDHENMFWYRQDPGLGLRLIYFSYDVKMKEKGDIPEGYSVSREKKERFSLILESASTNQTSMYLCASSLEGGEAFFGQGTRLTVV.

The V and J genes are TRBV9 and TRBJ2-1; 7 nucleotides agree with TRBD1. The CDR3 totals 14 residues. V was clipped by 6 bases and J by 8 bases; unmatched bases: 11. Germline CDR1 and CDR2: SGDLS and YYNGEE. CDR3 loop: CASTPQGSNDEQFF. The CDR3 bases are TGTGCCAGCACCCCACAGGGGAGCAACGATGAGCAGTTCTTC. Based on the CDR3 plus reference TRBV9 and TRBJ2-1, the full variable domain is DSGVTQTPKHLITATGQRVTLRCSPRSGDLSVYWYQQSLDQGLQFLIQYYNGEERAKGNILERFSAQQFPDLHSELNLSSLELGDSALYFCASTPQGSNDEQFFGPGTRLTVL.

This chain uses TRBV7-9 with TRBJ2-5; 8 bases are a match to TRBD1. The CDR3 length is 15 residues. V dropped 5 bases and J dropped 5; count of bases not matched to a gene: 10. Germline CDR1 reads SEHNR; CDR2 reads FQNEAQ (reference sequence). The CDR3 nucleotides are TGTGCCAGCAGCCCCAAAACAGGGGGGCTGGAGACCCAGTACTTC. Translating it yields CASSPKTGGLETQYF.

V and J are TRBV28 and TRBJ1-5, with a tentative D call TRBD1 (6 bases). This CDR3 comprises 15 residues. The ends were cut back, 4 bases at V and 7 bases at J, with 17 bases in the middle. CDR1 is MDHEN and CDR2 is SYDVKM in the germline V gene. CDR3: CASSSFDRFGQPQHF. In DNA, the CDR3 is TGTGCCAGCAGTTCGTTCGACAGGTTCGGGCAGCCCCAGCATTTT.